This entry is about one T cell receptor beta chain. Its binding antigen is unknown. No base quality values were provided; no much bigger clone lies one nucleotide off. The cohort was made up of under 800 healthy bone marrow donors. All cohort members were sampled while nominally healthy, although unrecorded immune exposures were likely present. The donor tested CMV seropositive, placing the donor among the 250 to 300 seropositive members of the cohort. Every donor gave a peripheral blood sample, and the peripheral blood mononuclear cells from that sample were used for TCR beta sequencing. The Qiagen DNeasy Blood Extraction Kit was used to extract genomic DNA from the blood cell samples. The sample belongs to a study of cytomegalovirus exposure and HLA in healthy donors (dated by TCRdb to 2017 to 2019). Notes on the research overall: An earlier analysis of roughly 500 of the donors reported 250 to 350 Gb of sequence data and some 110 million unique TCR beta sequences obtained from around 170 million T cells. The study aimed to test whether cataloging public T cell receptors could reveal signatures of past pathogen exposure. Of the roughly 390 genotyped donors, about 80% fell in the genetic ancestry cluster associated with self-reported Caucasian donors. The T cell repertoires of several hundred subjects were profiled by immunosequencing and related to cytomegalovirus serostatus. High-throughput TCR immunosequencing, statistical association of individual TCRs with disease status, and machine learning were combined to predict cytomegalovirus infection status. Besides the first cohort of roughly 640 subjects, a separate validation cohort made up of 90 to 150 different subjects was used. A later genetic analysis took genome-wide SNP genotypes for about 55% of the roughly 700 donors and used that subset as a discovery cohort. Roughly 300 gigabases of sequencing data and roughly 81 million unique TCR sequences made up an early release that covered 500 to 700 HLA-typed donors. All discovery cohort repertoires had been generated using a single sequencing platform. Donor age, sex, ethnicity and CMV serostatus were collected together with the repertoire data. Typing coverage differed by locus: A, B, C, DRB1 and DQB1 were typed in about 620-640 donors, DQA1 in 500 to 550, DPA1 in roughly 590, and DPB1 in 472. HLA typing included class I and class II loci at four-digit resolution. A later analysis re-analyzed previously published TCR beta repertoires from 666 donors and added high-resolution HLA genotyping to study TCR occurrence patterns. On average, roughly 240,000 unique TCR beta nucleotide sequences were sequenced per donor among 398 genotyped donors of the cohort, with roughly 19% of those sequences being non-productive. The later analysis used no new phenotypic data to find candidate immune exposures, relying instead on TCR beta sequences and their occurrence across donors. A handful of DR-DQ haplotypes were treated as single units for association and clustering because of strong linkage in the cohort. To decide whether each TCR beta V gene segment behaved as functional or pseudogenic, an earlier analysis of fewer than 750 of the donors relied on high-throughput TCR beta sequencing. General conclusions and limits of the study: In a later analysis, the rate of TCR association differed among HLA loci, with DRB1 alleles having the most associated TCRs and HLA-C alleles having the fewest. A later genetic analysis associated a missense DCLRE1C variant with V-gene and J-gene trimming of TCR beta chains, and an independent cohort replicated the association. The sequencing pipeline was judged likely to have produced a cluster of highly shared sequence variants as a technical artifact. Seventeen rarely observed V segments, including chromosome 9 orphons, were excluded from the earlier analysis of a few hundred of the donors because counts were too low. It was suggested by the authors that the approach could potentially be generalized to other disease states and immunological phenotypes. A total of roughly 160 TCR beta chains were listed by the study as associated with cytomegalovirus. Only TCR beta chains were sequenced in this cohort, and the absence of alpha or paired-chain data limited detectable features. Broadly in line with IMGT annotations, most TCR beta V segments showed up in productive rearrangements about 90% or about 30% of the time in an earlier analysis of about 500 of the donors. Because HLA typing was missing for some donors at each locus, association tests included only the typed subset. A later analysis found that most CMV-associated TCR beta chains appeared HLA-restricted, with HLA associations seemingly driven largely by CMV exposure. Specific HLA alleles were associated with around 18,000 TCR beta sequences at a false discovery rate of 0.05 in a later analysis. The classifier was reported to diagnose cytomegalovirus status with high specificity and sensitivity in both the original and validation cohorts. Sequencing depth was assumed to be roughly uniform across donors in the presence/absence analyses, though that assumption may not hold. In vitro tests confirmed that three of the cytomegalovirus-associated TCR beta chains recognize cytomegalovirus antigens. Strong co-occurrence of HLA alleles, especially DR and DQ, made assigning TCR associations to individual alleles difficult. For the cohort, immune exposure information was limited to CMV serostatus. Linkage disequilibrium might explain the correlated functional status among segregating V segments, but an unknown experimental factor could not be ruled out. A further reported finding was that TCR beta sequences accurately predicted the HLA-A and HLA-B alleles for most subjects in the first cohort. A later analysis reported that several top co-occurrence clusters appeared linked to parvovirus B19, influenza, CMV and Epstein-Barr virus. Most TCR sequences were observed very rarely across donors, whereas some public TCRs were present in many individuals. Because the 87-base-pair reads could not distinguish some IMGT-functional V segments, including TRBV6-2 and TRBV6-3, those segments were excluded. Compared with the roughly 700-donor mean, donors in an Asian-associated ancestry cluster had fewer N-insertions in productive TCRs, according to a later genetic analysis. Compared with equally common non-associated chains, HLA-associated TCR beta chains in a later analysis were more clonally expanded and had lower generation probabilities.

Per the germline V gene, SGHVS is the CDR1 and FNYEAQ is the CDR2. The CDR3 numbers 16 residues from cysteine through phenylalanine. The entry retains the CDR3 DNA only, 48 bases that are in frame from base 1. V sheds 5 bases and J sheds 0 bases, leaving 15 bases between their ends. Libraries were made using the immunoSEQ multiplex PCR assay. A mixture of 60 forward primers for TCR Vbeta segments and 13 reverse primers for TCR Jbeta segments was used in the multiplex PCR. Amplification of the CDR3 region of rearranged TCR beta genes was performed with a multiplex PCR assay on genomic DNA. The Illumina HiSeq System was used to sequence the amplified TCR beta libraries as 87-base-pair reads. On the authors' methods: Across the 600 to 700 repertoires, a later analysis counted approximately 75 million unique TCR beta chains, 8.5 million to 12 million of which were shared by at least two donors. Raw reads were error-corrected and collapsed into unique sequences by a nearest-neighbor algorithm in which closely related sequences were merged to remove PCR and sequencing errors. V, D and J gene segments were assigned by aligning CDR3 sequences to IMGT reference sequences. For a sequence to be retained, a match of at least six nucleotides to both a V gene segment and a J gene segment was required. A rearrangement was called productive if the CDR3 had no stop codons and remained in frame with V and J, and every other rearrangement was called non-productive. CDR3 was defined by IMGT convention, running from the second conserved V-encoded cysteine to the conserved J-encoded phenylalanine. In an earlier analysis of around 570 of the donors, sequences lacking an unambiguous match to a single V gene segment were excluded. An earlier analysis of a few hundred of the donors classified V segments as functional when productive rearrangements were above 56.7% and as segregating when the standard deviation between donors was above 5%. A statistical classification framework was built for diagnosing cytomegalovirus status from the catalog of TCR beta chain sequences. In a later analysis, TCR nucleotide sequences were compared against IMGT/GENE-DB human TR gene sequences so that V and J genes could be assigned. A later analysis assigned CDR3 sequences and most-parsimonious VDJ recombination scenarios with the TCRdist pipeline. In a later analysis, each TCR beta chain was defined by its CDR3 amino acid sequence together with its V-gene family, and reads without a unique V-gene family were excluded. To address suspected cross-contamination and a sequencing artifact, a later analysis removed roughly 580 highly shared, low-generation-probability nucleotide sequences. A later analysis calculated a clonal expansion index for each public chain from normalized within-repertoire ranks of inferred template counts. In a later analysis, generation probabilities were computed using a VDJ recombination model fitted to out-of-frame rearrangements, and the results were checked against IGoR. In a later analysis, hypergeometric tests were used to score TCR-TCR, TCR-HLA and TCR-CMV co-occurrence, with a repertoire-size bias correction applied to TCR pairs. In a later analysis, false discovery rates were estimated by permuting HLA or CMV assignments 20 times. In a later analysis, co-occurring TCRs were grouped with DBSCAN, and TCRdist sequence similarity was added when clustering was performed within HLA-allele-positive subsets. For co-occurrence clustering, repertoires with fewer than 30,000 or more than 120,000 public chains were excluded, along with about five repertoires with anomalous nucleotide sharing. Not all clones reach the TCRdb copy of this immuneACCESS table, which keeps in-frame sequences only. Checked studies attribute under half of the gap to unresolved V genes and leave the rest unexplained. V and J calls and clone size come straight from that table; D and trimming were deduced from the DNA. The table for this sample lists under 120,000 clones; 74% of them were counted only once. Over 2.5% of the sample is taken by the ten largest.

Sequenced: PBMCs. The sequence came from a man aged 50 to 59 in good health and CMV-seropositive. The V and J genes are TRBV7-6 and TRBJ2-3, with no reliable assignment of the D segment. This receptor has the CDR3 CASSPSGFSSTDTQYF. The bases are TGTGCCAGCAGCCCGTCAGGATTCTCTAGCACAGATACGCAGTATTTT.